The rows below give T cell receptor beta chains drawn from one sample of a study of CD8 T cells in Susac syndrome. TCRdb fed the immunoSEQ multiplex PCR reads into MiXCR, producing one record per CDR3 protein. The data show a few hundred thousand distinct CDR3 sequences, with roughly nine tenths seen just once and roughly 0.13% held by the top ten. Material for sequencing was CD8+ T cells from PBMCs. The receptors were sampled from a human donor with multiple sclerosis. The CDR3 runs from the conserved cysteine through the conserved F or W. D genes are given only for firm matches. Size tells how often a clone was seen (once, few, many) or the class of an expanded clone, and some rows leave it out.

v_call	clone_size	d_call	j_call	cdr3_aa	cdr3_nt
TRBV2	NA	NA	TRBJ2-7	CASSEWEASYEQYF	TGTGCCAGCAGTGAATGGGAGGCCTCCTACGAGCAGTACTTC
TRBV27	NA	NA	TRBJ1-2	CASSPGPYQQDGYTF	TGTGCCAGCAGTCCCGGGCCCTACCAACAGGACGGCTACACCTTC
TRBV19	NA	TRBD2	TRBJ2-1	CASSPSGSGDEQFF	TGTGCCAGTAGTCCTAGCGGGAGTGGGGATGAGCAGTTCTTC
TRBV7-9	NA	TRBD1	TRBJ2-1	CASRSPTGKAYNEQFF	TGTGCCAGCAGGTCCCCGACAGGGAAAGCCTACAATGAGCAGTTCTTC
TRBV7-9	NA	NA	TRBJ2-7	CASSSSTDYEQYF	TGTGCCAGCAGCTCTTCGACAGACTACGAGCAGTACTTC
TRBV4-3	NA	NA	TRBJ1-4	CASSPRGGRGEKLFF	TGCGCCAGCAGCCCCCGCGGAGGTCGGGGTGAAAAACTGTTTTTT
TRBV5-8	NA	NA	TRBJ1-1	CASSLARPGRTEAFF	TGTGCCAGCAGCTTGGCCCGGCCAGGGCGGACTGAAGCTTTCTTT
TRBV12-3/TRBV12-4	NA	NA	TRBJ1-1	CASSTQGQTEAFF	TGTGCCAGCAGTACTCAGGGGCAGACTGAAGCTTTCTTT
TRBV9	NA	NA	TRBJ2-7	CASSVGGKNSYEQYF	TGTGCCAGCAGCGTAGGAGGCAAGAATTCCTACGAGCAGTACTTC
TRBV27	NA	NA	TRBJ2-7	CASRVGAAYEQYF	TGTGCCAGCAGGGTCGGGGCAGCCTACGAGCAGTACTTC
TRBV18	few	NA	TRBJ2-5	CATSGETQYF	TGTGCCACCTCAGGGGAGACCCAGTACTTC
TRBV19	NA	NA	TRBJ1-2	CASEQDGYTF	TGTGCCAGCGAACAGGATGGCTACACCTTC
TRBV6-4	NA	TRBD2	TRBJ2-1	CASSSLAGMRNEQFF	TGTGCCAGCAGTAGTCTAGCGGGTATGAGGAATGAGCAGTTCTTC
TRBV12-5	NA	NA	TRBJ2-3	CASASGESSTDTQYF	TGTGCTAGTGCTTCGGGGGAATCTAGCACAGATACGCAGTATTTT
TRBV19	NA	TRBD2	TRBJ2-5	CASSIDSGTSRETQYF	TGTGCCAGTAGTATTGATAGCGGGACATCCCGAGAGACCCAGTACTTC
TRBV16	NA	NA	TRBJ1-1	CASSQSSRGSTEAFF	TGTGCCAGCAGCCAATCGAGCAGAGGGTCGACTGAAGCTTTCTTT
TRBV5-6	NA	NA	TRBJ2-4	CASSPQTSVAKNIQYF	TGTGCCAGCAGCCCCCAGACTAGTGTAGCCAAAAACATTCAGTACTTC
TRBV6-5	NA	TRBD2	TRBJ2-3	CASSYSSGTTDTQYF	TGTGCCAGCAGTTACAGCAGCGGGACCACAGATACGCAGTATTTT
TRBV28	NA	NA	TRBJ2-7	CASSPLGVEYEQYF	TGTGCCAGCAGTCCTTTGGGGGTTGAATACGAGCAGTACTTC
TRBV11-2	once	TRBD1	TRBJ2-3	CASSPDRGRTDTQYF	TGTGCCAGCAGCCCCGACAGGGGGCGCACAGATACGCAGTATTTT
TRBV5-1	NA	NA	TRBJ2-3	CASSPPSEGLHGADTQYF	TGCGCCAGCAGCCCACCTAGCGAGGGGCTTCACGGAGCAGATACGCAGTATTTT
TRBV12-3/TRBV12-4	NA	NA	TRBJ1-5	CASSQGETSNQPQHF	TGTGCCAGCAGCCAAGGGGAGACGAGCAATCAGCCCCAGCATTTT
TRBV5-4	NA	NA	TRBJ2-2	CASSFKTLTNTGELFF	TGTGCCAGCAGCTTTAAGACACTCACCAACACCGGGGAGCTGTTTTTT